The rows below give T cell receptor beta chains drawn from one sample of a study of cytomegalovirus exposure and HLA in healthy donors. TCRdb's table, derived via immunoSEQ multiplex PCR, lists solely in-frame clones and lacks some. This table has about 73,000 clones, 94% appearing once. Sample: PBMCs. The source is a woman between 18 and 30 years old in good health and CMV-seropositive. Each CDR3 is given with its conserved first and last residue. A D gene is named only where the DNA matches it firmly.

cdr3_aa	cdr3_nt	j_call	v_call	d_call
CASSGLRPNYGYTF	TGCGCCAGCAGTGGACTCCGACCAAACTATGGCTACACCTTC	TRBJ1-2	TRBV10-1	-
CATSRSGLAGNTIYF	TGTGCCACCAGCAGGAGCGGACTTGCTGGAAACACCATATATTTT	TRBJ1-3	TRBV15	-
CASGLAEGSPLHF	TGTGCTAGTGGTTTGGCAGAGGGTTCACCCCTCCACTTT	TRBJ1-6	TRBV12-5	-
CASSTQHRSNQPQHF	TGTGCCAGTAGTACTCAGCACAGGAGCAATCAGCCCCAGCATTTT	TRBJ1-5	TRBV19	-
CASSESLVHSGNTIYF	TGTGCCAGCAGTGAATCCCTAGTTCACTCTGGAAACACCATATATTTT	TRBJ1-3	TRBV2	-
CASSLLGGESNQPQHF	TGTGCCAGCAGTTTATTAGGGGGCGAAAGCAATCAGCCCCAGCATTTT	TRBJ1-5	TRBV28	TRBD1
CASSGSTGAYTEAFF	TGTGCCAGCAGCGGATCGACAGGGGCCTACACTGAAGCTTTCTTT	TRBJ1-1	TRBV9	TRBD1
CASSRGSNQPQHF	TGTGCCAGTAGTCGGGGGAGCAATCAGCCCCAGCATTTT	TRBJ1-5	TRBV19	-
CASSWRERSEQYF	TGCGCCAGCAGCTGGAGGGAGCGTAGCGAGCAGTACTTC	TRBJ2-7	TRBV5-1	-
CASSLDQDRINSPLHF	TGTGCCAGCAGCTTAGATCAAGACAGAATTAATTCACCCCTCCACTTT	TRBJ1-6	TRBV11-2	-
CATSRAGGGVEKLFF	TGTGCCACCAGCAGAGCGGGGGGGGGTGTTGAAAAACTGTTTTTT	TRBJ1-4	TRBV15	-
CARGTGGEGTTEAFF	TGCGCCAGGGGGACAGGGGGCGAGGGAACCACTGAAGCTTTCTTT	TRBJ1-1	TRBV23-1	TRBD1
CASSLGLAGGPNTDTQYF	TGCGCCAGCAGCCTGGGACTAGCGGGAGGGCCTAATACAGATACGCAGTATTTT	TRBJ2-3	TRBV5-1	TRBD2
CASSEDGATDTQYF	TGCGCCAGCAGTGAGGATGGAGCGACAGATACGCAGTATTTT	TRBJ2-3	TRBV10-1	-